These 27 T cell receptor beta chains came from one sample sequenced in a study of T cells after posttransplantation cyclophosphamide. Libraries were prepared by immunoSEQ multiplex PCR; TCRdb keeps only in-frame clonotypes and omits some of them. The sample includes fewer than 40,000 clones, none of them occurring once. Sequenced: PBMCs. These TCRs come from a woman aged 50 to 60 in good health and a related stem cell transplant donor.

At least ten counts were recorded for this clone. The V gene is TRBV7-2, the J gene TRBJ2-1; 8 bases match TRBD2. V was clipped by 2 bases and J by 4 bases; unmatched bases: 4. Germline V CDR1 and CDR2: SGHTA, FQGNSA. The CDR3 contains 15 residues. The CDR3 DNA sequence: TGTGCCAGCAGCTTAAATAGCGGGACTTACAATGAGCAGTTCTTC. Protein product: CASSLNSGTYNEQFF.

This clone was detected ten times or more. This chain joins TRBV2 and TRBJ1-1; D remains ambiguous. The CDR3 has 16 amino acids. V was trimmed by 1 base and J by 3 bases, leaving 15 bases between them. Per germline, CDR1 SNHLY and CDR2 FYNNEI. CDR3 residues: CASSEELAGGYTEAFF. In DNA, the CDR3 is TGTGCCAGCAGTGAAGAACTGGCTGGCGGTTACACTGAAGCTTTCTTT.

This clone was counted many times. The sample carries other DNA sequences with the same CDR3. The CDR3 sequence is CASSSTENTEAFF. CDR3 coding DNA: TGTGCCAGCAGCTCTACAGAGAACACTGAAGCTTTCTTT. This chain joins TRBV7-9 and TRBJ1-1; D uncertain. Trimming left V 4 bases short and J 1 base short, with 7 bases between. Germline-derived CDR1 and CDR2 are SEHNR and FQNEAQ (reference sequence). CDR3 length: 13 residues.

This clone occurred many times. The chain is built from TRBV6-6 and TRBJ2-5; 8 nucleotides agree with TRBD2. This CDR3 has 16 amino acids. Germline V lookup: CDR1 MNHNY, CDR2 SVGAGI (reference sequence). V lost 6 bases, J lost 1 base, and 10 bases stayed unmatched. Here the CDR3 DNA reads TGTGCCAGCAGCGGGCTTAGCGGGGAGGGCCAAGAGACCCAGTACTTC. This translates into CASSGLSGEGQETQYF.

The table lists this clone with many counts. The chain uses TRBV9 and TRBJ2-5; D may be TRBD1 (6 bases). V lost 3 bases and J 5 bases, leaving 17 bases between the germline ends. Germline lookup yields CDR1 SGDLS and CDR2 YYNGEE. The CDR3 is 15 amino acids. CDR3 DNA: TGTGCCAGCAGCGGGGGCTTCAACAGGGCTGAGACCCAGTACTTC. This translates into CASSGGFNRAETQYF.

This clone showed up many times. V gene TRBV5-1 combines with J gene TRBJ2-1; 12 bases are shared with TRBD2. The CDR3 runs to 17 residues. Germline CDR1 and CDR2: SGHRS and YFSETQ. Losses at the gene ends were 6 bases for V and 0 bases for J; bases not matched to a gene: 7. DNA of the CDR3: TGCGCCAGCACAACAACTAGCGGGGGGAGCTCCTACAATGAGCAGTTCTTC. It codes for CASTTTSGGSSYNEQFF.

This clone was recorded at least ten times. The chain has TRBV7-2 and TRBJ1-2, with D tentatively TRBD1 (5 bases). CDR3 length: 17 amino acids. Germline V gene data show CDR1 as SGHTA and CDR2 as FQGNSA. V lost 3 bases, J lost 1 base, and 18 bases lay in between. DNA of the CDR3: TGTGCCAGCAGCTTTTCGTTACAGGTCCCCGATAACTATGGCTACACCTTC. Amino acid sequence: CASSFSLQVPDNYGYTF.

This clone was seen repeatedly, ten times or more. The chain combines TRBV6-1 with TRBJ2-7, with 10 bases matching TRBD1. CDR3 size: 14 residues. Unmatched junction bases numbered 7, after V lost 4 bases and J lost 7 bases. Germline CDR1 reads MNHNS; CDR2 reads SASEGT. The CDR3 region is CASSGRQGAREQYF. The CDR3 coding sequence is TGTGCCAGCAGTGGGAGACAGGGGGCAAGGGAGCAGTACTTC.

This clone was seen a few times. In DNA, the CDR3 is TGTGCCAGCAGTCGGGCAGGACAGGGAAATTTGTATGGCTACACCTTC. Protein: CASSRAGQGNLYGYTF. This chain links TRBV28 with TRBJ1-2; TRBD1 matches 8 bases. The germline gives CDR1 MDHEN, CDR2 SYDVKM. The CDR3 extends over 16 amino acids. J was trimmed by 5 bases and V by 5 bases; bases with no gene match: 13.

This clone was seen only a few times. The chain recombines TRBV19 with TRBJ2-5; TRBD2 is a possible D gene (6 bases). With the DNA end fitting TRBJ2-7 better, the J assignment may be wrong. The V gene's germline CDR1 is LNHDA and CDR2 SQIVND (reference sequence). This CDR3 region has 14 residues. The CDR3 nucleotides are TGTGCCAGTAGAAGGCGGGGAGATAACTACGAGCAGTACTTC. This codes for CASRRRGDNYEQYF.

This chain connects TRBV6-5 to TRBJ1-1; 7 bases are a match to TRBD1. Losses at the gene ends were 5 bases for V and 10 bases for J; bases not matched to a gene: 10. CDR3 length: 13 amino acids. The germline V gene has CDR1 MNHEY and CDR2 SVGAGI. Here the CDR3 reads CASSGVQGRSAFF. In DNA, the CDR3 is TGTGCCAGCAGTGGTGTACAGGGGAGATCAGCTTTCTTT.

In this sample, this clone turned up many times. The J gene is TRBJ2-6, the V gene TRBV19; 8 bases map to TRBD1. Per germline, CDR1 LNHDA and CDR2 SQIVND (reference sequence). This CDR3 region has 17 residues. Trimming at V came to 7 bases and at J to 0 bases, leaving 8 bases not matched to a gene. Here the CDR3 reads CASTPGQALSGANVLTF. CDR3 DNA: TGTGCCAGTACCCCGGGACAGGCGCTCTCTGGGGCCAACGTCCTGACTTTC.

This clone showed up many times. CDR3 nucleotides: TGCGCCAGCAGTGCTCGACAGGGGGGGTACAATGAGCAGTTCTTC. Translated: CASSARQGGYNEQFF. V is TRBV10-1 and J is TRBJ2-1; 9 bases map to TRBD1. Trimming cost V 4 bases and J 4 bases; bases outside gene matches: 5. The CDR3 runs 15 residues. Germline CDR1 is WNHNN and CDR2 is SYGVQD (reference sequence).

This clone was seen repeatedly, ten times or more. CDR3 DNA sequence: TGTGCCAGCAGTTTGCTCCGGGACAGGGTGCACGAGCAGTACTTC. Protein: CASSLLRDRVHEQYF. The rearrangement joins TRBV27 to TRBJ2-7; the match to TRBD1 covers 9 bases. Per the germline V gene, CDR1 is MNHEY and CDR2 is SMNVEV (reference sequence). The CDR3 spans 15 residues. The junction had 8 bases not matched to a gene; V was cut back by 3 bases and J by 5 bases.

This clone has ten or more counts. The V and J genes are TRBV4-3 and TRBJ1-1; TRBD1 matches 9 bases. V trimming: 0 bases; J trimming: 11 bases; junction bases outside the gene matches: 19. The CDR3 spans 18 residues. Germline values: CDR1 LGHNA, CDR2 YSLEER. The CDR3 bases are TGCGCCAGCAGCCAAGATCGGGTTCATCGAGACAGGGGGTATTATGCTTTCTTT. It translates to CASSQDRVHRDRGYYAFF.

This clone was detected many times. CDR3 nucleotide sequence: TGTGCCAGCAGTTTATGGGGAATTGGACAGGCAGTTGAAGCTTTCTTT. This encodes CASSLWGIGQAVEAFF. The chain is built from TRBV28 and TRBJ1-1, with 7 bases lining up with TRBD1. CDR1 MDHEN and CDR2 SYDVKM come from the germline V gene. The CDR3 covers 16 residues. Germline trimming cut 0 bases from V and 7 bases from J; bases unmatched to any gene: 11.

This clone was observed at least ten times. The rearrangement uses TRBV6-6 and TRBJ1-1, with D perhaps TRBD1 (5 bases). Germline assignment: CDR1 MNHNY and CDR2 SVGAGI (reference sequence). This CDR3 has 14 residues. V was trimmed by 6 bases and J by 6 bases, leaving 17 bases between them. The CDR3, as DNA: TGTGCCAGCAGCTCCCAGGGAGGATCGGCTGAAGCTTTCTTT. Protein product: CASSSQGGSAEAFF.

This clone was detected many times. The chain combines TRBV18 with TRBJ1-1; D remains ambiguous. The CDR3 extends over 12 amino acids. CDR1 is KGHSH, CDR2 LQKENI, per germline. Trimming took 4 bases from V and 7 from J, leaving 10 bases between them. The CDR3 protein is CASSRQTNEAFF. The CDR3, as DNA: TGTGCCAGCTCACGGCAGACTAATGAAGCTTTCTTT.

This clone was picked up a small number of times. The chain has TRBV27 and TRBJ2-3; 12 positions match TRBD2. The V gene's germline CDR1 is MNHEY and CDR2 SMNVEV (reference sequence). CDR3 size: 17 residues. V lost 5 bases to trimming and J lost 3 bases; unmatched junction nucleotides: 9. As DNA, the CDR3 is TGTGCCAGCAGTCCCCTGACTAGCGGGGGTGTGACAGATACGCAGTATTTT. This translates into CASSPLTSGGVTDTQYF.

This clone has at least ten counts. V gene TRBV13 combines with J gene TRBJ2-1, with TRBD2 matching over 9 bases. The germline gives CDR1 PRHDT, CDR2 FYEKMQ (reference sequence). V trimming: 1 base; J trimming: 7 bases; junction bases outside the gene matches: 8. The length of the CDR3 is 16 residues. The CDR3, as DNA: TGTGCCAGCAGCTTAGTATGGCGGGGGGGCGATAATGAGCAGTTCTTC. Its translation is CASSLVWRGGDNEQFF.

This clone has at least ten counts. V is TRBV2 and J is TRBJ2-5, with a weak D call TRBD1 (6 bases). The CDR3 totals 17 residues. Trimming pared 2 bases from V and 2 bases from J, leaving 18 bases between. The V gene's germline CDR1 is SNHLY and CDR2 FYNNEI. CDR3 DNA: TGTGCCAGCAGTGAATTTTCTGGGACAACCGTGCAAGAGACCCAGTACTTC. This gives the protein CASSEFSGTTVQETQYF.

CDR3 region: CASSRSGGADTGELFF. The DNA for the CDR3 is TGTGCCAGCAGCAGAAGCGGGGGGGCCGACACCGGGGAGCTGTTTTTT. The chain couples TRBV9 to TRBJ2-2; 10 bases map to TRBD2. V was pared by 4 bases and J by 3 bases, with 6 bases of the junction left unmatched. There are 16 residues in the CDR3. Germline CDR1 SGDLS, CDR2 YYNGEE.

This clone was counted ten times or more. The rearrangement links TRBV28 to TRBJ2-4; weak D call: TRBD2 (6 bases). The V gene's germline CDR1 is MDHEN and CDR2 SYDVKM. V dropped 6 bases and J dropped 9 bases, with 21 bases sitting between them. The CDR3 sequence is 15 residues long. As DNA, the CDR3 is TGTGCCAGCAGGGCGGGACGGACTTATGGCGGCATTCAGTACTTC. Its protein product is CASRAGRTYGGIQYF. Full variable domain (remainder filled in from reference TRBV28 and TRBJ2-4): DVKVTQSSRYLVKRTGEKVFLECVQDMDHENMFWYRQDPGLGLRLIYFSYDVKMKEKGDIPEGYSVSREKKERFSLILESASTNQTSMYLCASRAGRTYGGIQYFGAGTRLSVL.

The sample holds many counts of this clone. The rearrangement uses TRBV19 and TRBJ1-5, with a possible D match to TRBD1 (6 bases). V gave up 7 bases and J gave up 2 bases, with 12 bases separating them. Germline CDR1 is LNHDA and CDR2 is SQIVND (reference sequence). The CDR3 extends over 14 amino acids. Written as DNA, the CDR3 is TGTGCCAGTACCGGACAGAAGGGCAATCAGCCCCAGCATTTT. It yields the protein CASTGQKGNQPQHF.

This clone was counted ten times or more. The chain links TRBV13 to TRBJ1-2; 7 bases are shared with TRBD1. This CDR3 region has 17 residues. CDR1 is PRHDT and CDR2 is FYEKMQ in the germline V gene (reference sequence). V lost 1 base, J lost 1 base, and 9 bases stayed unmatched. In nucleotides, the CDR3 is TGTGCCAGCAGCTTAGTTAGCGGGACAGAAGTTAACTATGGCTACACCTTC. Amino acid sequence: CASSLVSGTEVNYGYTF.

This clone was recorded at least ten times. Distinct nucleotide sequences in the sample also encode this CDR3. The rearrangement uses TRBV5-1 and TRBJ2-7, with TRBD2 matching 7 bases. CDR1 SGHRS and CDR2 YFSETQ come from the germline V gene. V was pared by 4 bases and J by 3 bases, with 7 bases of the junction left unmatched. CDR3 length: 14 residues. The CDR3 is CASSPGTGGYEQYF. CDR3 DNA sequence: TGCGCCAGCAGCCCCGGGACGGGGGGCTACGAGCAGTACTTC.

This clone appeared many times. This rearrangement joins TRBV5-4 to TRBJ2-7, with TRBD1 as a possible D gene (6 bases). CDR1 and CDR2 (germline): SGHNT, YYREEE (reference sequence). The CDR3 sequence is 14 residues long. V shed 2 bases and J shed 5 bases, with 14 bases lying between them. This CDR3 is CASSFNTGYDEQYF. The DNA for the CDR3 is TGTGCCAGCAGCTTCAATACAGGGTACGACGAGCAGTACTTC.